The clone carrying this T cell receptor (beta chain) came up a few times. The antigen is not known. These data belong to a study of cytomegalovirus exposure and HLA in healthy donors. Study-wide results and caveats: Sequencing had likely introduced a cluster of highly shared sequence variants as an artifact. The number of N-insertions in an Asian-associated ancestry cluster was reportedly below the approximately 600-donor mean in a later analysis. Later analysis identified 15,000 to 20,000 TCR beta sequences associated with HLA alleles, using a false discovery rate threshold of 0.05.

The length of the CDR3 is 18 residues. In germline, CDR1 is MDHEN, CDR2 SYDVKM. Losses at the gene ends were 4 bases for V and 0 bases for J; bases not matched to a gene: 10. Primers for the PCR totalled 60 Vbeta and 13 Jbeta. Sequenced by immunoSEQ multiplex PCR; TCRdb stores in-frame clones only, minus some. There are about 190,000 clones in the sample; around 84% occur only once, and 2% to 3% lies in the top ten. As for the donors, each was a healthy bone marrow donor. The TCR sequence derives from a woman aged 45-60 years in good health and CMV-seropositive. Sequencing input: PBMCs. The genes are TRBV28 and TRBJ1-5; TRBD1 aligns across 9 bases. The CDR3 region has the DNA TGTGCCAGCAGTTCTAGGGGACAGGGCGGGGATAGCAATCAGCCCCAGCATTTT. Translating it yields CASSSRGQGGDSNQPQHF.